These 13 T cell receptor beta chains came from one sample sequenced in a study of control samples from healthy donors and cancer patients. The table came from immunoSEQ multiplex PCR; TCRdb's copy has only in-frame clones and leaves some out. The top ten hold around 1.8% of the sample, which has some 130,000 clones, more than 85% seen once. The sequenced sample was PBMCs. The receptors stem from a man aged 50-60 years with head and neck cancer.

The rearrangement uses TRBV6-5 and TRBJ1-1; a weak D match, TRBD1 (6 bases). The V gene lost 4 bases and the J gene lost 12 bases, with 21 bases spanning the gap. The V gene's germline CDR1 is MNHEY and CDR2 SVGAGI. The CDR3 extends over 14 amino acids. The DNA of the CDR3 is TGTGCCAGCAGTTTGCTCGGACAGCCCCGTCGGTCTTTCTTT. It encodes CASSLLGQPRRSFF.

The chain carries TRBV19 and TRBJ2-7, with TRBD2 matching 8 bases. Germline V CDR1 and CDR2: LNHDA, SQIVND (reference sequence). The CDR3 consists of 14 residues. V lost 4 bases and J lost 1; bases outside the gene matches: 3. CDR3 DNA: TGTGCCAGTAGTACGGGACTAGGGTCCTACGAGCAGTACTTC. Residues: CASSTGLGSYEQYF.

The CDR3 nucleotides are TGTGCCAGCAGCAGTAGACATGCCGTGAACACTGAAGCTTTCTTT. It yields the protein CASSSRHAVNTEAFF. The gene calls are TRBV21-1 and TRBJ1-1; the table's D gene call, TRBD1, was not cross checked with the DNA. TRBV21-1 is a recognized pseudogene. This CDR3 has 15 residues.

The rearrangement joins TRBV5-1 to TRBJ2-3, with unresolved D. Germline CDR1 reads SGHRS; CDR2 reads YFSETQ. This CDR3 region has 13 residues. V dropped 6 bases and J dropped 1 base, with 9 bases sitting between them. The DNA of the CDR3 is TGCGCCAGCAAGAGGCAGGGCACAGATACGCAGTATTTT. This translates into CASKRQGTDTQYF.

This rearrangement joins TRBV12-5 to TRBJ1-3, with a possible D match to TRBD1 (5 bases). Trimming left V 4 bases short and J 4 bases short, with 14 bases between. The CDR3 consists of 15 residues. Germline V gene data show CDR1 as LGHNT and CDR2 as FRNRAP. DNA of the CDR3: TGTGCTAGTGGTTCCCAGGGAGCTGCCGGAAACACCATATATTTT. Its protein is CASGSQGAAGNTIYF.

The chain carries TRBV5-1 and TRBJ1-2, with D possibly TRBD1 on 5 matching bases. Germline V gene data show CDR1 as SGHRS and CDR2 as YFSETQ. Between the trimmed V and J ends, which lost 0 bases and 6 bases, there was a span of 15 bases. This CDR3 has 15 amino acids. The CDR3 DNA is TGCGCCAGCAGCTTGGGGGGCAGGGAATCGGATGGCTACACCTTC. This codes for CASSLGGRESDGYTF.

The CDR3 is CASSKQGFNQPQHF. The DNA for the CDR3 is TGTGCCAGCAGCAAACAGGGGTTCAATCAGCCCCAGCATTTT. The J gene is TRBJ1-5, the V gene TRBV6-6; the match to TRBD1 covers 7 bases. This CDR3 region has 14 residues. Germline V gene data show CDR1 as MNHNY and CDR2 as SVGAGI (reference sequence). Germline trimming cut 6 bases from V and 3 bases from J; bases unmatched to any gene: 5.

V is TRBV30 and J is TRBJ1-2; no reliable D call. The length of the CDR3 is 13 residues. Germline V lookup: CDR1 GTSNPN, CDR2 SVGIG (reference sequence). The V and J ends lost 5 bases and 5 bases respectively, with 15 bases between them. CDR3 in amino acids: CAWERLNDYGYTF. In DNA, the CDR3 is TGTGCCTGGGAACGACTAAACGATTATGGCTACACCTTC.

The chain couples TRBV7-3 to TRBJ2-3; D possibly corresponds to TRBD1 (5 bases). Deletions cut 5 bases from V and 6 bases from J, with 15 bases between. The germline V gene has CDR1 SGHTA and CDR2 FQGTGA. The CDR3 consists of 14 residues. The DNA for the CDR3 is TGTGCCAGCAGCCAAAGGGGCAGGGCGGATACGCAGTATTTT. Translating gives CASSQRGRADTQYF.

The CDR3 nucleotides read TGTGCCAGCAGCGCGAGGACAGGGGGCACCGGGGAGCTGTTTTTT. This codes for CASSARTGGTGELFF. This chain uses TRBV9 with TRBJ2-2; 10 bases match TRBD1. Germline V gene sequence: CDR1 SGDLS, CDR2 YYNGEE. CDR3 length: 15 amino acids. Trimming removed 3 bases from V and 4 bases from J; junction bases left unmatched: 3.

The chain couples TRBV27 to TRBJ2-1; 8 nucleotides match TRBD2. The CDR3 contains 15 residues. CDR1 MNHEY and CDR2 SMNVEV come from the germline V gene (reference sequence). J was trimmed by 4 bases and V by 8 bases; bases with no gene match: 10. The CDR3 DNA reads as TGTGCCAGCCAGTCGCTACGGGGGGGATACAATGAGCAGTTCTTC. Translation: CASQSLRGGYNEQFF.

Here the CDR3 reads CASSPGQGPPEEGSPLHF. The CDR3 DNA sequence: TGTGCCAGCAGTCCCGGACAGGGTCCCCCAGAAGAAGGTTCACCCCTCCACTTT. The V and J genes are TRBV21-1 and TRBJ1-6; the table's TRBD1 call for D was not verified on the DNA. TRBV21-1 is an annotated pseudogene. The CDR3 extends over 18 amino acids.

The chain employs TRBV30 and TRBJ1-5, with D unresolved. Germline-derived CDR1 and CDR2 are GTSNPN and SVGIG (reference sequence). The V and J ends lost 0 bases and 5 bases respectively, with 14 bases between them. The CDR3 extends over 15 amino acids. The chain's CDR3 is CAWSVRLRGDQPQHF. For the CDR3, the DNA is TGTGCCTGGAGTGTTCGACTACGGGGAGATCAGCCCCAGCATTTT.